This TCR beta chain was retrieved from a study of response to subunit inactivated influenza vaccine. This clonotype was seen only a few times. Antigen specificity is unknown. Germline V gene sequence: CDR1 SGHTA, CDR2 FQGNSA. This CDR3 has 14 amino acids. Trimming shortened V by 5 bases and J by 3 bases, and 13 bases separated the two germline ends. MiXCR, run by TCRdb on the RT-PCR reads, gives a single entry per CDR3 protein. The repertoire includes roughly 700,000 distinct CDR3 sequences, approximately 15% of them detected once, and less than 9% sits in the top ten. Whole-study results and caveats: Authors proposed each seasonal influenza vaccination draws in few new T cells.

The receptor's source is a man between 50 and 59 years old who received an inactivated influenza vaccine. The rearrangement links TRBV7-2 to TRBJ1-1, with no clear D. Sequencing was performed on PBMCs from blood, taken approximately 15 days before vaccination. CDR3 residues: CASSPGVTDTEAFF. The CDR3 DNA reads TGTGCCAGCAGCCCTGGGGTGACGGACACTGAAGCTTTCTTT.